These 17 T cell receptor beta chains originate from one sample sequenced in a study of tumor-infiltrating lymphocytes in localized non-small cell lung cancer. Some clones are missing from TCRdb's copy, which holds only in-frame ones; the method was immunoSEQ multiplex PCR. Of 20,000 to 25,000 clones listed, roughly 80% are singletons. Source material: lung tumor tissue. The receptor source for this set is a human donor with non-small cell lung cancer.

The chain has TRBV5-6 and TRBJ2-7; D is unclear. The V end lost 0 bases, the J end lost 4 bases, and 2 bases lay between the germline ends. Germline CDR1 SGHDT, CDR2 YYEEEE. The CDR3 sequence is 11 residues long. CDR3 coding DNA: TGTGCCAGCAGCTTGGGGTACGAGCAGTACTTC. This encodes CASSLGYEQYF.

This chain uses TRBV5-1 with TRBJ2-1; 9 nucleotides match TRBD2. In germline, CDR1 is SGHRS, CDR2 YFSETQ. This CDR3 comprises 16 residues. V trimming: 4 bases; J trimming: 2 bases; junction bases outside the gene matches: 7. The CDR3 region has the DNA TGCGCCAGCAGCCCCCGACTAGCGGAAACCTACAATGAGCAGTTCTTC. Translated: CASSPRLAETYNEQFF.

V usage is TRBV28 and J usage is TRBJ2-7; D uncertain. Trimming removed 5 bases at V and 5 bases at J, with 10 bases between. Germline assignment: CDR1 MDHEN and CDR2 SYDVKM. The CDR3 length is 12 residues. This chain's CDR3 is CASSVARDEQYF. CDR3 DNA sequence: TGTGCCAGCAGTGTAGCTCGGGACGAGCAGTACTTC.

The chain carries TRBV7-2 and TRBJ2-3; TRBD2 is a possible D gene (6 bases). V was clipped by 3 bases and J by 0 bases, with 16 bases between them. Germline assignment: CDR1 SGHTA and CDR2 FQGNSA. The CDR3 is 17 amino acids. The CDR3: CASSFSSGMASTDTQYF. The CDR3 nucleotides read TGTGCCAGCAGCTTTAGTAGCGGAATGGCTAGCACAGATACGCAGTATTTT.

The chain links TRBV29-1 to TRBJ2-7; no definite D call. With 7 bases removed from V and 0 bases from J, the gap between germline ends came to 16 bases. Germline assignment: CDR1 SQVTM and CDR2 ANQGSEA. The CDR3 totals 14 residues. In nucleotides, the CDR3 is TGCAGCGCCACACTCGTGGCGGCCTCCTACGAGCAGTACTTC. It encodes CSATLVAASYEQYF.

This clone was seen a few times. This chain uses TRBV7-8 with TRBJ2-7; no firm D call. V gave up 0 bases and J gave up 5 bases, with 11 bases separating them. In germline, CDR1 is SGHVS, CDR2 FQNEAQ. CDR3 length: 14 residues. The CDR3 nucleotides read TGTGCCAGCAGCTTAGCTACCAGGAACCACGAGCAGTACTTC. This gives the protein CASSLATRNHEQYF.

The genes are TRBV27 and TRBJ1-5; weak D call: TRBD1 (5 bases). This CDR3 comprises 13 residues. Between the trimmed V and J ends, which lost 5 bases and 2 bases, there was a span of 7 bases. Germline V gene data show CDR1 as MNHEY and CDR2 as SMNVEV (reference sequence). As DNA, the CDR3 is TGTGCCAGCAGTGGGGACGGCAATCAGCCCCAGCATTTT. It specifies CASSGDGNQPQHF.

The chain recombines TRBV6-5 with TRBJ1-3; no reliable D call. V dropped 5 bases and J dropped 0 bases, with 5 bases sitting between them. The length of the CDR3 is 13 residues. Germline values: CDR1 MNHEY, CDR2 SVGAGI. The DNA for the CDR3 is TGTGCCAGCAGTGCCACCTCTGGAAACACCATATATTTT. Amino acids: CASSATSGNTIYF.

This clone was counted a single time. The chain is built from TRBV7-9 and TRBJ1-5, with D unresolved. The V end lost 1 base, the J end lost 3 bases, and 13 bases lay between the germline ends. This CDR3 comprises 16 residues. Germline V lookup: CDR1 SEHNR, CDR2 FQNEAQ (reference sequence). The CDR3 nucleotides read TGTGCCAGCAGCTTAGGGGCAGAACCTATCAATCAGCCCCAGCATTTT. Residues: CASSLGAEPINQPQHF.

V usage is TRBV6-1 and J usage is TRBJ1-4; no clear D. The CDR3 loop spans 14 amino acids. The germline V and J ends were trimmed by 8 bases and 3 bases, with 13 bases remaining between them. Germline-derived CDR1 and CDR2 are MNHNS and SASEGT. CDR3 sequence (DNA): TGTGCCAGCGGCCGGGGTGCTGCTAATGAAAAACTGTTTTTT. Protein: CASGRGAANEKLFF.

This chain's CDR3 is CASSLEAGLTEAFF. CDR3 sequence (DNA): TGTGCCAGCAGCTTAGAGGCAGGGCTGACTGAAGCTTTCTTT. The chain employs TRBV7-9 and TRBJ1-1; D may be TRBD1 (5 bases). Germline CDR1 reads SEHNR; CDR2 reads FQNEAQ (reference sequence). Between the trimmed V and J ends, which lost 1 base and 5 bases, there was a span of 11 bases. This CDR3 is built from 14 residues.

The genes are TRBV5-1 and TRBJ2-5; TRBD1 might be the D (5 bases). V was clipped by 4 bases and J by 0 bases, with 10 bases between them. Germline CDR1 reads SGHRS; CDR2 reads YFSETQ. The CDR3 spans 14 residues. Written as DNA, the CDR3 is TGCGCCAGCAGCCCCCAGGGTTACCAAGAGACCCAGTACTTC. Translated: CASSPQGYQETQYF.

This sequence joins TRBV4-1 and TRBJ2-2, with a tentative D call TRBD2 (6 bases). Germline values: CDR1 MGHRA, CDR2 YSYEKL. V lost 4 bases and J 8 bases, leaving 17 bases between the germline ends. This CDR3 is built from 15 residues. CDR3 loop: CASSRRLDEGGELFF. The DNA for the CDR3 is TGCGCCAGCAGCCGCCGACTAGACGAGGGGGGGGAGCTGTTTTTT.

This rearrangement joins TRBV19 to TRBJ1-2, with unresolved D. Trimming stripped 3 bases from V and 6 bases from J, with 8 bases between. The CDR3 is 12 residues long. The germline V gene has CDR1 LNHDA and CDR2 SQIVND (reference sequence). The CDR3 protein is CASSIRYDGYTF. CDR3 in DNA: TGTGCCAGTAGTATCAGATATGATGGCTACACCTTC.

V gene TRBV10-2 combines with J gene TRBJ2-7, with 8 bases aligning to TRBD1. The CDR3 spans 14 residues. V gave up 6 bases and J gave up 2 bases; unmatched junction bases: 6. The V gene's germline CDR1 is WSHSY and CDR2 SAAADI. In DNA, the CDR3 is TGCGCCAGCAGACCGACAGGGGTTCCCTACGAGCAGTACTTC. Its protein is CASRPTGVPYEQYF.

This chain uses TRBV10-2 with TRBJ2-2; tentative D call: TRBD2 (5 bases). The length of the CDR3 is 16 residues. Germline V gives CDR1 WSHSY, CDR2 SAAADI. Trimming cost V 7 bases and J 4 bases, with 19 bases left between them. The CDR3 nucleotides are TGCGCCAGCAACCTGGACTCTAGGAAATCCACCGGGGAGCTGTTTTTT. It encodes CASNLDSRKSTGELFF.

CDR3 nucleotide sequence: TGTGCCAGCAATCTTTGGGTAGCGGGATACACAGATACGCAGTATTTT. Its protein product is CASNLWVAGYTDTQYF. The genes are TRBV7-9 and TRBJ2-3; 8 nucleotides match TRBD2. CDR1 and CDR2 (germline): SEHNR, FQNEAQ (reference sequence). This CDR3 has 16 amino acids. V shed 7 bases and J 2 bases; nucleotides not matched to a gene: 11.